The entry that follows covers one T cell receptor beta chain sequence. Its specificity is unknown. The data derive from a study of shared clonotypes between healthy human individuals. The data were produced by immunoSEQ multiplex PCR, yet TCRdb's version contains in-frame clones alone and is incomplete. The sample contains about 1.9 million clones, over 85% of which appear only once. Positively selected for CCR7, the CD45RO-negative cells used as naive CD8 cells excluded terminally differentiated effector memory CD45RA+ cells. Study results and limitations: The diversity represented, both genetic and in exposure history, was limited by few donors.

This CDR3 has 13 amino acids. Deletions cut 1 base from V and 6 bases from J, with 10 bases between. The germline V gene encodes CDR1 SGHAT and CDR2 FQDESV (reference sequence). The TCR sequence derives from a man between 18 and 35 years old in good health. Some clones in this sample may be carry-over from other donors' samples. The chain combines TRBV11-1 with TRBJ2-7, with D perhaps matching TRBD1 (5 bases). Source material: naive CD8+ T cells from PBMCs. The CDR3 here is CASSLVQGSEQYF. The CDR3 coding sequence is TGTGCCAGCAGCTTAGTGCAGGGTTCCGAGCAGTACTTC.